This T cell receptor beta chain was sequenced for a study of cytomegalovirus exposure and HLA in healthy donors. PCR employed 60 Vbeta and 13 Jbeta primers. Sequencing used immunoSEQ multiplex PCR; TCRdb keeps in-frame clones, though not all of them. The table includes under 150,000 clones, roughly four fifths detected once. Trimming removed 0 bases at V and 5 bases at J, with 20 bases between. The germline V gene encodes CDR1 SGHVS and CDR2 FQNEAQ. CDR3 length: 17 residues. General observations from the study: Later on, analysis showed that most CMV-associated TCR beta chains appeared to be HLA-restricted.

Regarding this clone: Its antigen is as yet unknown.

The receptor was derived from a woman between 40 and 55 years old in good health and CMV-seropositive. Material for sequencing was PBMCs. The V gene is TRBV7-8, the J gene TRBJ2-7; possibly TRBD1 for D (6 bases). CDR3 DNA: TGTGCCAGCAGCTTAGCGTCGTCGGGGACACTCATCCACGAGCAGTACTTC. This sequence encodes CASSLASSGTLIHEQYF.